Each of the 11 T cell receptor beta chains below was sequenced from the same sample in a study of cytomegalovirus exposure and HLA in healthy donors. PCR amplification relied on 60 Vbeta primers (plus 13 Jbeta primers). This table comes from immunoSEQ multiplex PCR, and its TCRdb copy is limited to in-frame clones, with some not included. Of about 98,000 clones detected, about 81% appear once; the ten largest clones hold approximately 1.5%. The sample taken for sequencing was PBMCs. The receptor source for this set is a man aged 35-49 years in good health and CMV-seronegative.

The count of this clone is one. V and J are TRBV29-1 and TRBJ1-2; D perhaps matches TRBD1 (5 bases). The CDR3 has 11 residues. Germline CDR1 and CDR2: SQVTM and ANQGSEA. V dropped 7 bases and J dropped 4 bases, with 10 bases sitting between them. CDR3 coding DNA: TGCAGCGCCCAGGGCCCCTATGGCTACACCTTC. Translation gives CSAQGPYGYTF.

The chain links TRBV6-1 to TRBJ1-2, with 7 positions matching TRBD1. Per germline, CDR1 MNHNS and CDR2 SASEGT. CDR3 length: 15 residues. Trimming at V came to 0 bases and at J to 8 bases, leaving 9 bases not matched to a gene. Written as DNA, the CDR3 is TGTGCCAGCAGTGAAGCTCCGACAGGGAATAACGGCTACACCTTC. This gives the protein CASSEAPTGNNGYTF.

The V call is TRBV9, the J call TRBJ2-3, with a possible D match to TRBD1 (6 bases). The germline CDR1 and CDR2 sequences are SGDLS and YYNGEE. Trimming left V 0 bases short and J 0 bases short, with 8 bases between. The CDR3 spans 15 residues. CDR3 sequence: CASSVDQGSTDTQYF. The CDR3, as DNA: TGTGCCAGCAGCGTAGATCAGGGGAGCACAGATACGCAGTATTTT. Complete variable domain (other parts from reference TRBV9 and TRBJ2-3): DSGVTQTPKHLITATGQRVTLRCSPRSGDLSVYWYQQSLDQGLQFLIQYYNGEERAKGNILERFSAQQFPDLHSELNLSSLELGDSALYFCASSVDQGSTDTQYFGPGTRLTVL.

The chain links TRBV11-1 to TRBJ2-2; D is perhaps TRBD1 (6 bases). Trimming removed 4 bases from V and 4 bases from J, with 13 bases in between. The CDR3 sequence is 15 residues long. Per the germline V gene, CDR1 is SGHAT and CDR2 is FQDESV (reference sequence). CDR3 sequence: CASSSQGTPTGELFF. CDR3 nucleotides: TGTGCCAGCAGCTCCCAGGGGACACCCACCGGGGAGCTGTTTTTT.

This rearrangement joins TRBV5-3 to TRBJ1-6, with 7 bases that match TRBD1. TRBV5-3 falls under the ORF class, with uncertain function. J gave up 2 bases and V 0 bases, and 2 bases lay outside the gene matches. The CDR3 has 16 amino acids. DNA of the CDR3: TGTGCCAGAAGCTTGGAGGGACAGCCCTATAATTCACCCCTCCACTTT. Amino acids: CARSLEGQPYNSPLHF.

J is TRBJ2-7 and V is TRBV27; 7 bases agree with TRBD2. V shed 2 bases, J shed 4 bases, and the junction held 11 bases outside the gene matches. The CDR3 sequence is 16 residues long. Germline V lookup: CDR1 MNHEY, CDR2 SMNVEV (reference sequence). CDR3 in amino acids: CASSLRLGGTGYEQYF. Here the CDR3 DNA reads TGTGCCAGCAGTTTACGCCTGGGGGGGACTGGATACGAGCAGTACTTC.

This chain uses TRBV27 with TRBJ2-7, with 9 bases that match TRBD2. The CDR3 contains 15 residues. V was pared by 5 bases and J by 2 bases, with 7 bases of the junction left unmatched. Germline loops: CDR1 MNHEY, CDR2 SMNVEV (reference sequence). CDR3 DNA sequence: TGTGCCAGCAGTACACAGCGGGGGGCCACCTACGAGCAGTACTTC. Amino acid sequence: CASSTQRGATYEQYF.

The rearrangement links TRBV5-6 to TRBJ2-3; TRBD2 might be the D (7 bases). The germline CDR1 and CDR2 sequences are SGHDT and YYEEEE. The CDR3 runs 16 residues. The germline V and J ends were trimmed by 4 bases and 2 bases, with 17 bases remaining between them. CDR3 bases: TGTGCCAGCAGCAGGCAGGCGGGGGCCTTCACAGATACGCAGTATTTT. This sequence encodes CASSRQAGAFTDTQYF. The full variable domain, completed using reference TRBV5-6 and TRBJ2-3, is DAGVTQSPTHLIKTRGQQVTLRCSPKSGHDTVSWYQQALGQGPQFIFQYYEEEERQRGNFPDRFSGHQFPNYSSELNVNALLLGDSALYLCASSRQAGAFTDTQYFGPGTRLTVL.

The rearrangement uses TRBV4-1 and TRBJ2-3, with 8 nucleotides matching TRBD1. The CDR3 is 13 residues long. The J segment lost 3 bases and the V segment lost 4 bases, leaving 0 bases of the junction unmatched. Looked up from germline, CDR1 is MGHRA and CDR2 is YSYEKL. In DNA form, the CDR3 reads TGCGCCAGCAGCCGACAGGGGACAGATACGCAGTATTTT. As protein: CASSRQGTDTQYF.

The chain uses TRBV5-1 and TRBJ2-3; D might be TRBD2 (5 bases). This CDR3 has 14 residues. The germline V and J ends were trimmed by 0 bases and 0 bases, with 5 bases remaining between them. The germline V gene encodes CDR1 SGHRS and CDR2 YFSETQ. Here the CDR3 DNA reads TGCGCCAGCAGCTTGGGGACTAGCACAGATACGCAGTATTTT. Its translation: CASSLGTSTDTQYF.

The rearrangement uses TRBV4-3 and TRBJ1-4, with TRBD1 matching 7 bases. V gave up 0 bases and J gave up 12 bases; unmatched junction bases: 13. CDR1 and CDR2 from the germline V gene are LGHNA and YSLEER. The CDR3 spans 16 residues. As DNA, the CDR3 is TGCGCCAGCAGCCAAGATCCCGACGGACAGGTGGGGGAACTGTTTTTT. Amino acids: CASSQDPDGQVGELFF.